This T cell receptor (beta chain) comes out of a study of shared clonotypes between healthy human individuals. CDR3 length: 15 residues. Trimming took off 0 bases at V and 3 bases at J, with 9 bases between the two ends. Germline CDR1 and CDR2: MNHNS and SASEGT. Assay used: immunoSEQ multiplex PCR; TCRdb lists only in-frame clones, some missing. Found here are 900,000 to 1,200,000 clones, about four fifths of them singletons; the top ten hold more than 0.55%. The chain combines TRBV6-1 with TRBJ1-5; D gene unclear. The receptor's source is a man between 18 and 35 years old in good health. Some clones in this sample may be carry-over from other donors' samples. What was sequenced was memory CD4+ T cells from PBMCs. The subset was: CD45RA-negative fraction. The DNA for the CDR3 is TGTGCCAGCAGTGAAGCAGGCCAGTTCAATCAGCCCCAGCATTTT. Protein: CASSEAGQFNQPQHF.